This TCR beta chain was identified during a study of identical twins. This clonotype has just a few counts. From the 5' RACE reads, TCRdb called clonotypes with MiXCR, one entry per CDR3 protein. Counted here are approximately 220,000 distinct CDR3 sequences, around 6.9% occurring once; the ten biggest clones make up 1.9%. The CDR3 length is 15 residues. Germline assignment: CDR1 SGHTA and CDR2 FQGNSA. The ends were cut back, 3 bases at V and 0 bases at J, with 8 bases in the middle. The sample was also reused in another study, on yellow fever vaccine responses in identical twins.

This receptor was identified in a woman aged 18 to 35 in good health. The V gene is TRBV7-2, the J gene TRBJ2-2; the D gene is possibly TRBD2 (5 bases). The specimen was memory (CD45RO+) T cells sorted from blood. CDR3 DNA: TGTGCCAGCAGCTTTAAACTAGCGAACACCGGGGAGCTGTTTTTT. Protein: CASSFKLANTGELFF.